This T cell receptor (beta chain) was captured by sequencing in a study of shared clonotypes between healthy human individuals. The table came from immunoSEQ multiplex PCR; TCRdb's copy has only in-frame clones and leaves some out. The table includes 2 million to 2.5 million clones, around 95% detected once. V was clipped by 8 bases and J by 0 bases; unmatched bases: 3. The germline CDR1 and CDR2 sequences are MRHNA and SNTAGT. This CDR3 comprises 14 residues. Sequences were obtained from naive CD4+ T cells sorted from blood. Noted subset: CD45RA+ positively selected. The clonotype originates from a man between 18 and 35 years old in good health. The genes are TRBV6-4 and TRBJ2-2, with 7 bases lining up with TRBD1. The CDR3 here is CASSGTANTGELFF. The CDR3 region has the DNA TGTGCCAGCTCCGGGACAGCGAACACCGGGGAGCTGTTTTTT.